These 14 T cell receptor beta chains originate from one sample sequenced in a study of T cell changes during pregnancy in multiple sclerosis. Method: immunoSEQ multiplex PCR; TCRdb's copy keeps in-frame clones and lacks some. The sample contains more than 50,000 clones, 90% of which appear only once. The sequencing here drew on peripheral blood, taken in the first trimester of pregnancy. The receptors were sampled from a female donor in good health, enrolled as a control in a pregnancy study.

The gene calls are TRBV13 and TRBJ2-3, with TRBD2 matching 7 bases. CDR3 length equals 17 residues. Unmatched junction bases numbered 11, after V lost 2 bases and J lost 3 bases. Germline CDR1 PRHDT, CDR2 FYEKMQ (reference sequence). DNA of the CDR3: TGTGCCAGCAGCTTAAGAGGCGGGGGTCCCGATACAGATACGCAGTATTTT. It is translated as CASSLRGGGPDTDTQYF.

This clone was counted a single time. The V call is TRBV5-1, the J call TRBJ2-7; 7 nucleotides agree with TRBD2. The CDR3 is made up of 17 amino acids. Trimming removed 0 bases from V and 5 bases from J; junction bases left unmatched: 14. The germline V gene has CDR1 SGHRS and CDR2 YFSETQ. Here the CDR3 DNA reads TGCGCCAGCAGCTTGGTGGGTATAGGCGGGAGTGAGGACGAGCAGTACTTC. Its translation is CASSLVGIGGSEDEQYF.

This chain uses TRBV5-1 with TRBJ2-2; 7 bases fit TRBD1. CDR3 size: 16 residues. Germline CDR1 is SGHRS and CDR2 is YFSETQ. Trimming took 5 bases from V and 5 from J; bases not matched to a gene: 12. The CDR3, as DNA: TGCGCCAGCAGATTTACAGGGGATTGGAGGACCGGGGAGCTGTTTTTT. Its translation is CASRFTGDWRTGELFF.

The chain employs TRBV7-2 and TRBJ2-5; 9 bases align to TRBD2. The CDR3 loop spans 14 amino acids. V was pared by 5 bases and J by 4 bases, with 5 bases of the junction left unmatched. Per the germline V gene, CDR1 is SGHTA and CDR2 is FQGNSA. The CDR3 here is CASSGRTSVETQYF. The CDR3 region has the DNA TGTGCCAGCAGCGGAAGGACTAGCGTAGAGACCCAGTACTTC.

The chain couples TRBV5-1 to TRBJ2-3, with 7 bases lining up with TRBD1. The junction had 8 bases not matched to a gene; V was cut back by 3 bases and J by 1 base. Per germline, CDR1 SGHRS and CDR2 YFSETQ. This CDR3 has 16 amino acids. In DNA form, the CDR3 reads TGCGCCAGCAGCTGGGGGACAGATGCAGGCACAGATACGCAGTATTTT. Encoded protein: CASSWGTDAGTDTQYF.

This clone was seen just once. The chain couples TRBV7-3 to TRBJ2-1; perhaps TRBD2 as D (6 bases). The CDR3 covers 16 residues. Trimming left V 4 bases short and J 8 bases short, with 21 bases between. Germline CDR1 and CDR2: SGHTA and FQGTGA. The CDR3: CASSSEEGGGMDEQFF. The CDR3 DNA is TGTGCCAGCAGCTCTGAGGAGGGAGGCGGTATGGATGAGCAGTTCTTC.

The rearrangement joins TRBV27 to TRBJ2-7, with 7 bases lining up with TRBD1. Germline trimming cut 0 bases from V and 2 bases from J; bases unmatched to any gene: 7. The germline V gene has CDR1 MNHEY and CDR2 SMNVEV (reference sequence). The length of the CDR3 is 16 residues. The CDR3 DNA reads as TGTGCCAGCAGTTTATCCCAACAGGGGTGGGCCTACGAGCAGTACTTC. It yields the protein CASSLSQQGWAYEQYF.

The V gene is TRBV5-1, the J gene TRBJ2-7; the match to TRBD1 covers 9 bases. The germline gives CDR1 SGHRS, CDR2 YFSETQ. This CDR3 is 14 amino acids long. V lost 4 bases to trimming and J lost 7 bases; unmatched junction nucleotides: 9. As DNA, the CDR3 is TGCGCCAGCAGCCATCCGGGACAGGGTCGGGAGCAGTACTTC. Its translation is CASSHPGQGREQYF.

This CDR3 reads CASTPGYGQPQHF. The CDR3 DNA reads TGTGCCAGCACCCCAGGCTATGGGCAGCCCCAGCATTTT. The chain carries TRBV6-5 and TRBJ1-5; D is undetermined. V was pared by 7 bases and J by 7 bases, with 14 bases between. The CDR3 sequence is 13 residues long. CDR1 is MNHEY, CDR2 SVGAGI, per germline.

This rearrangement joins TRBV11-3 to TRBJ2-1, with D perhaps matching TRBD1 (7 bases). The CDR3 is made up of 12 amino acids. Trimming shortened V by 5 bases and J by 7 bases, and 9 bases separated the two germline ends. Germline V gene data show CDR1 as SGHNT and CDR2 as YENEEA. The CDR3 DNA reads as TGTGCCAGCAGCCCAGGGGGGAATGAGCAGTTCTTC. Translated: CASSPGGNEQFF.

This clone was picked up a small number of times. The V call is TRBV7-9, the J call TRBJ1-4; TRBD1 agrees at 7 bases. J lost 7 bases, V lost 0 bases, and 5 bases had no gene match. CDR1 and CDR2 from the germline V gene are SEHNR and FQNEAQ (reference sequence). This CDR3 spans 15 amino acids. As DNA, the CDR3 is TGTGCCAGCAGCTTAGCCACAGGGGTGGGTGAAAAACTGTTTTTT. Protein: CASSLATGVGEKLFF.

This clone came up once. This sequence joins TRBV5-4 and TRBJ1-2; D gene ambiguous. Trimming removed 4 bases at V and 2 bases at J, with 12 bases between. The CDR3 length is 14 residues. Per germline, CDR1 SGHNT and CDR2 YYREEE (reference sequence). The CDR3, as DNA: TGTGCCAGCAGCCCGAGGACGGGGAACTATGGCTACACCTTC. It encodes CASSPRTGNYGYTF.

This rearrangement joins TRBV28 to TRBJ1-2; possibly TRBD1 for D (6 bases). The germline CDR1 and CDR2 sequences are MDHEN and SYDVKM. The V end was cut by 7 bases, the J end by 4 bases, with 19 bases between. This CDR3 is built from 15 residues. The CDR3 nucleotides are TGTGCCAGCACTAAGACAGGACGAATACTCTATGGCTACACCTTC. This sequence encodes CASTKTGRILYGYTF.

The J gene is TRBJ2-5, the V gene TRBV7-9; TRBD2 agrees at 7 bases. CDR3 length: 15 residues. Germline-derived CDR1 and CDR2 are SEHNR and FQNEAQ (reference sequence). Unmatched junction bases numbered 9, after V lost 3 bases and J lost 5 bases. The CDR3 DNA sequence: TGTGCCAGCAGCTTCATGCGGGAGTCTCTTGAGACCCAGTACTTC. This translates into CASSFMRESLETQYF.